The 14 T cell receptor beta chains below all came from one sample that was sequenced in a study of T cells in Graves' hyperthyroidism and ophthalmopathy. RNA transcripts gave rise to amplified TCR beta CDR3 regions. When the TCR CDR3 underwent first-round RT-PCR, the HTBI primer set was used. TCRdb analysed the multiplex PCR reads with MiXCR anew, one entry per CDR3 protein. Here the sample spans more than 500,000 distinct CDR3 sequences, approximately 14% being singletons. The material sequenced was blood. These receptors originate from a woman aged 40 to 55 with Graves' hyperthyroidism.

This clonotype appeared many times. V and J are TRBV13 and TRBJ2-3; 10 nucleotides match TRBD1. The CDR3 is made up of 15 amino acids. V dropped 5 bases and J dropped 3; count of bases not matched to a gene: 5. Per germline, CDR1 PRHDT and CDR2 FYEKMQ (reference sequence). The CDR3 coding sequence is TGTGCCAGCAGCCCCCGGGACAGGGGTACAGATACGCAGTATTTT. It specifies CASSPRDRGTDTQYF.

A few counts support this clonotype. This sequence joins TRBV6-2 or TRBV6-3 and TRBJ2-7, with D hard to call. V gave up 2 bases and J gave up 2 bases, with 1 base separating them. The germline CDR1 and CDR2 sequences are MNHEY and SVGEGT. CDR3 length equals 11 residues. The CDR3 DNA follows: TGTGCCAGCAGTTACCCCTACGAGCAGTACTTC. Translation gives CASSYPYEQYF.

This clonotype was counted ten times or more. This sequence joins TRBV7-2 and TRBJ2-6; D might be TRBD1 (5 bases). The CDR3 spans 15 residues. Per the germline V gene, CDR1 is SGHTA and CDR2 is FQGNSA. The germline V and J ends were trimmed by 3 bases and 4 bases, with 10 bases remaining between them. CDR3 residues: CASSFKQAGANVLTF. The CDR3 region has the DNA TGTGCCAGCAGCTTTAAACAGGCGGGGGCCAACGTCCTGACTTTC.

This clonotype was detected only a few times. This chain uses TRBV29-1 with TRBJ2-6, with 7 bases that match TRBD1. The CDR3 has 16 residues. The trim removed 7 bases at V and 3 bases at J, leaving 12 bases unmatched. The germline gives CDR1 SQVTM, CDR2 ANQGSEA. The DNA of the CDR3 is TGCAGCGCTACGGACAGGTTCCCTGGTGGGGCCAACGTCCTGACTTTC. Translation gives CSATDRFPGGANVLTF.

The gene calls are TRBV5-6 and TRBJ2-1; 8 positions match TRBD2. This CDR3 is 15 amino acids long. The ends lost 1 base at V and 7 bases at J; junction bases unmatched: 7. Germline V gene lookup returns CDR1 SGHDT and CDR2 YYEEEE. The CDR3 DNA is TGTGCCAGCAGCTTGTCGGCGGGAGGTCAGAATGAGCAGTTCTTC. It translates to CASSLSAGGQNEQFF.

In this sample, this clonotype turned up once. The chain employs TRBV20-1 and TRBJ2-2, with 11 positions matching TRBD2. Germline V gene data show CDR1 as DFQATT and CDR2 as SNEGSKA (reference sequence). This CDR3 region has 15 residues. With 3 bases clipped from V and 5 bases from J, the junction kept 5 bases outside the gene matches. CDR3 nucleotides: TGCAGTGCTAGGTCACGGACTAGCGGGACCGGGGAGCTGTTTTTT. Translated: CSARSRTSGTGELFF.

J is TRBJ2-7 and V is TRBV6-5; 7 bases are a match to TRBD1. Germline lookup yields CDR1 MNHEY and CDR2 SVGAGI. Trimming removed 5 bases from V and 1 base from J; junction bases left unmatched: 17. The CDR3 totals 18 residues. CDR3 region: CASSHTGTASRRSYEQYF. The CDR3 nucleotides are TGTGCCAGCAGTCACACCGGGACAGCTTCCCGTAGGTCCTACGAGCAGTACTTC.

As regards this clonotype: A much larger clone is a single base away; this may be a read error. J is TRBJ2-7 and V is TRBV28, with 7 bases aligning to TRBD2. CDR1 MDHEN and CDR2 SYDVKM come from the germline V gene. The CDR3 runs 14 residues. This chain's CDR3 is CASRKLAMVYGQYF. CDR3 DNA sequence: TGTGCCAGCAGGAAACTAGCGATGGTATACGGGCAGTACTTC.

This clonotype has at least ten counts. The chain is built from TRBV12-3 or TRBV12-4 and TRBJ2-2; TRBD1 agrees at 7 bases. The CDR3 length is 16 residues. With 5 bases clipped from V and 10 bases from J, the junction kept 16 bases outside the gene matches. For the CDR3, the DNA is TGTGCCAGCAGTAGGACCTGGGACAGCCCATCTGAGGAGCTGTTTTTT. Protein product: CASSRTWDSPSEELFF.

This clonotype has a count of ten or more. This sequence joins TRBV5-5 and TRBJ2-1; 9 bases are shared with TRBD2. Trimming removed 0 bases from V and 10 bases from J; junction bases left unmatched: 11. The germline CDR1 and CDR2 sequences are SGHKS and YYEKEE (reference sequence). The CDR3 consists of 16 residues. This CDR3 is CASSLGGGTSMQEQFF. In DNA form, the CDR3 reads TGTGCCAGCAGCTTGGGGGGGGGGACTAGCATGCAGGAGCAGTTCTTC. Looking up the rest from reference TRBV5-5 and TRBJ2-1 gives the full variable domain: DAGVTQSPTHLIKTRGQQVTLRCSPISGHKSVSWYQQVLGQGPQFIFQYYEKEERGRGNFPDRFSARQFPNYSSELNVNALLLGDSALYLCASSLGGGTSMQEQFFGPGTRLTVL.

This clonotype was seen a few times. CDR3 region: CASSLDYLNTEAFF. The CDR3 nucleotides read TGTGCCAGCAGCTTGGACTACTTGAACACTGAAGCTTTCTTT. The rearrangement joins TRBV5-4 to TRBJ1-1; the D is unclear. CDR1 SGHNT and CDR2 YYREEE come from the germline V gene (reference sequence). The CDR3 covers 14 residues. Trimming took 0 bases from V and 0 from J, leaving 6 bases between them. The full variable domain, rest sourced from reference TRBV5-4 and TRBJ1-1, is ETGVTQSPTHLIKTRGQQVTLRCSSQSGHNTVSWYQQALGQGPQFIFQYYREEENGRGNFPPRFSGLQFPNYSSELNVNALELDDSALYLCASSLDYLNTEAFFGQGTRLTVV.

This clonotype was picked up many times. This sequence joins TRBV27 and TRBJ2-1, with 8 positions matching TRBD1. Germline CDR1 and CDR2: MNHEY and SMNVEV (reference sequence). This CDR3 is built from 17 residues. The ends lost 5 bases at V and 4 bases at J; junction bases unmatched: 13. The CDR3 loop is CASSPGQGATKYNEQFF. In nucleotides, the CDR3 is TGTGCCAGCAGTCCAGGACAGGGAGCTACGAAATACAATGAGCAGTTCTTC.

This sequence joins TRBV10-3 and TRBJ2-1; tentative D call: TRBD2 (6 bases). The CDR3 runs 15 residues. In germline, CDR1 is ENHRY, CDR2 SYGVKD. V was pared by 2 bases and J by 7 bases, with 15 bases between. CDR3 nucleotides: TGTGCCATCAGTGAGCCCTCCTACGGGGGTAATGAGCAGTTCTTC. Protein: CAISEPSYGGNEQFF.

This clonotype occurred many times. J is TRBJ2-7 and V is TRBV18; the match to TRBD2 covers 9 bases. CDR1 and CDR2 (germline): KGHSH, LQKENI. The CDR3 is 15 residues long. V was pared by 4 bases and J by 5 bases, with 9 bases of the junction left unmatched. CDR3 sequence: CASSRLAGEIDEQYF. CDR3 DNA sequence: TGTGCCAGCTCACGGTTAGCGGGAGAAATCGACGAGCAGTACTTC.